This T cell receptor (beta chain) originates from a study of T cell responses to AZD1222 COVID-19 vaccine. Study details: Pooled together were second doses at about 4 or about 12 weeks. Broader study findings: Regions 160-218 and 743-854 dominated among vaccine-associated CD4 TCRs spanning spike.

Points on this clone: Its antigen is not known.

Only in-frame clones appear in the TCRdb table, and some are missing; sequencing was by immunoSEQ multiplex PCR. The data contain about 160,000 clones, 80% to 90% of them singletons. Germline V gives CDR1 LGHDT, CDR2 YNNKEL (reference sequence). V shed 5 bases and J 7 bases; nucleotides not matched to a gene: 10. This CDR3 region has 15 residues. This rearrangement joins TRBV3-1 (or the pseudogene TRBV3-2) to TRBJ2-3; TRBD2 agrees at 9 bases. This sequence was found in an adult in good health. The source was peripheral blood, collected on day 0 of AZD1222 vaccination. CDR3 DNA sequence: TGTGCCAGCAGCTTGACTAGCGGTGGCGTGAATACGCAGTATTTT. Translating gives CASSLTSGGVNTQYF.